Listed below are T cell receptor beta chains from one sample, sequenced in a study of graft-versus-host responses after intestinal transplantation. The antigens for these receptors are not known. Profiling relied on immunoSEQ multiplex PCR, and the TCRdb table lists in-frame clones only, not all of them. The profile shows tens of thousands of clones, about 94% of them singletons. The sequencing here drew on unstimulated CD4+ T cells sorted from spleen or lymph node cells, taken before transplant. The receptors were sampled from a human donor who was the organ donor for an intestinal transplant. CDR3s include the opening cysteine and the closing phenylalanine or tryptophan. The order of the fields is J gene, D gene, V gene, clone size, CDR3 protein, CDR3 DNA. D genes are given only for firm matches. Only part of the rows carry a size: once, few, many, or a class if the clone is expanded.

TRBJ1-4,TRBD1,TRBV19,-,CASSVRTGYELFF,TGTGCCAGTTCTGTCCGGACAGGGTATGAGCTGTTTTTT
TRBJ2-1,TRBD1,TRBV11-2,once,CASSLGQGGLWGQFF,TGTGCCAGCAGCTTAGGACAGGGTGGATTATGGGGGCAGTTCTTC
TRBJ2-2,-,TRBV2,-,CASSDPRGAGELFF,TGTGCCAGCAGTGATCCCAGGGGTGCCGGGGAGCTGTTTTTT
TRBJ2-3,-,TRBV14,-,CASTPLEGLRTDTQYF,TGTGCCAGCACTCCGCTGGAGGGGCTCCGCACAGATACGCAGTATTTT
TRBJ1-6,TRBD1,TRBV28,-,CASSLGQGGNSPLHF,TGTGCCAGCAGTTTAGGACAGGGAGGTAATTCACCCCTCCACTTT
TRBJ2-1,TRBD2,TRBV9,-,CASSVAGGVGQFF,TGTGCCAGCAGCGTAGCGGGGGGGGTTGGGCAGTTCTTC
TRBJ1-1,-,TRBV27,-,CASSPTGNTEAFF,TGTGCCAGCAGTCCGACAGGGAACACTGAAGCTTTCTTT
TRBJ1-2,TRBD1,TRBV19,-,CASSTNYRGQGRMDSYGYTF,TGTGCCAGTAGTACCAACTACCGTGGACAGGGGCGCATGGATAGCTATGGCTACACCTTC
TRBJ1-3,-,TRBV4-3,-,CASSQEETFSGNTIYF,TGCGCCAGCAGCCAAGAAGAGACTTTCTCTGGAAACACCATATATTTT
TRBJ2-7,TRBD2,TRBV5-4,-,CASRHDSGSPYEQYF,TGTGCCAGCAGGCACGATAGCGGGAGCCCCTACGAGCAGTACTTC
TRBJ1-1,TRBD1,TRBV5-8,-,CASSPWGQVNTEAFF,TGTGCCAGCAGCCCATGGGGACAGGTGAACACTGAAGCTTTCTTT
TRBJ1-2,-,TRBV19,-,CASGSYRDIYGYTF,TGTGCCAGTGGCTCATACAGGGACATCTATGGCTACACCTTC
TRBJ2-7,-,TRBV6-5,-,CASSWDYEQYF,TGTGCCAGCAGCTGGGACTACGAGCAGTACTTC
TRBJ1-1,-,TRBV5-4,-,CATGRGNTEAFF,TGTGCCACCGGGCGGGGGAACACTGAAGCTTTCTTT
TRBJ1-1,TRBD1,TRBV7-6,-,CASSFRDRENTEAFF,TGTGCCAGCAGCTTCAGGGACAGAGAGAACACTGAAGCTTTCTTT
TRBJ2-3,-,TRBV5-5,-,CASSLVRGGTDTQYF,TGTGCCAGCAGCTTGGTGCGTGGGGGGACAGATACGCAGTATTTT
TRBJ1-2,-,TRBV5-1,-,CASSLAGSLYGYTF,TGCGCCAGCAGCTTGGCCGGTTCACTGTATGGCTACACCTTC
TRBJ1-1,-,TRBV9,once,CASSIMGQGNTEAFF,TGTGCCAGCAGCATCATGGGACAAGGGAACACTGAAGCTTTCTTT
TRBJ1-5,-,TRBV6-6,-,CASREQGQGNQPQHF,TGTGCCAGCAGAGAGCAGGGGCAGGGCAATCAGCCCCAGCATTTT
TRBJ1-3,TRBD1,TRBV11-3,-,CASSLQGAGNTIYF,TGTGCCAGCAGCTTACAGGGGGCTGGAAACACCATATATTTT
TRBJ1-6,-,TRBV19,-,CASCRLGWPLHF,TGTGCCAGCTGCCGTTTAGGTTGGCCCCTCCACTTT
TRBJ1-1,-,TRBV9,-,CASSPWIGTEAFF,TGTGCCAGCAGCCCCTGGATCGGCACTGAAGCTTTCTTT
TRBJ2-5,-,TRBV5-1,-,CASSEGRNKETQYF,TGCGCCAGCAGCGAGGGTCGGAATAAAGAGACCCAGTACTTC
TRBJ2-7,-,TRBV6-6,-,CASRPGTSNLYEQYF,TGTGCCAGCAGGCCCGGGACGTCGAACCTCTACGAGCAGTACTTC
TRBJ1-1,-,TRBV28,-,CASSRRGGWTEAFF,TGTGCCAGCAGTAGAAGGGGAGGATGGACTGAAGCTTTCTTT
TRBJ1-2,-,TRBV4-2,-,CASSQEGHTQPNYGYTF,TGTGCCAGCAGCCAAGAGGGGCATACACAACCTAACTATGGCTACACCTTC
TRBJ2-3,-,TRBV28,-,CASSLQGRPDTQYF,TGTGCCAGCAGTTTACAGGGGAGGCCAGATACGCAGTATTTT
TRBJ2-1,-,TRBV11-3,once,CASSPGASGLGEQFF,TGTGCCAGCAGCCCAGGGGCTAGCGGACTGGGTGAGCAGTTCTTC
TRBJ2-7,TRBD1,TRBV6-1,-,CASRQQGAKEQYF,TGTGCCAGCAGACAGCAGGGGGCTAAAGAGCAGTACTTC
TRBJ1-5,-,TRBV28,-,CASSPQVTHRPQHF,TGTGCCAGCAGCCCCCAAGTCACCCATCGGCCCCAGCATTTT
TRBJ2-5,-,TRBV20-1,-,CSAKETQYF,TGCAGTGCTAAAGAGACCCAGTACTTC
TRBJ2-7,TRBD1,TRBV6-1,-,CASSEKPLDRGVYEQYF,TGTGCCAGCAGTGAGAAGCCACTAGACAGGGGAGTCTACGAGCAGTACTTC
TRBJ1-1,-,TRBV5-1,once,CASSLAVAQQGQAFF,TGCGCCAGCAGCTTGGCGGTGGCCCAACAGGGACAAGCTTTCTTT
TRBJ1-6,TRBD1,TRBV7-2,-,CASSSGQPYNSPLHF,TGTGCCAGCAGCTCGGGACAGCCCTATAATTCACCCCTCCACTTT
TRBJ1-3,-,TRBV7-3,-,CASSLTGGSGNTIYF,TGTGCCAGCAGCTTAACGGGGGGCTCTGGAAACACCATATATTTT
TRBJ2-5,TRBD1,TRBV25-1,once,CASSERQGAEYF,TGTGCCAGCAGTGAAAGACAGGGGGCAGAGTACTTC
TRBJ2-7,TRBD1,TRBV5-4,-,CASSVLTGGVDEQYF,TGTGCCAGCAGCGTTTTAACAGGGGGCGTGGACGAGCAGTACTTC
TRBJ2-3,TRBD2,TRBV5-6,-,CASSLAGGGISPDTQYF,TGTGCCAGCAGCTTGGCTGGGGGGGGAATAAGCCCAGATACGCAGTATTTT
TRBJ1-1,-,TRBV5-4,-,CASSLDRLTEAFF,TGTGCCAGCAGCTTGGACAGGCTGACTGAAGCTTTCTTT
TRBJ1-1,-,TRBV27,-,CASSFYLGLNTEAFF,TGTGCCAGCAGTTTCTATCTAGGGTTGAACACTGAAGCTTTCTTT
TRBJ2-7,TRBD2,TRBV9,-,CASSESGGGRYEQYF,TGTGCCAGCAGCGAAAGCGGGGGGGGTCGCTACGAGCAGTACTTC
TRBJ2-1,TRBD1,TRBV6-1,-,CASGKQGTYNEQFF,TGTGCCAGCGGCAAACAGGGGACCTACAATGAGCAGTTCTTC
TRBJ2-3,TRBD2,TRBV25-1,-,CASSERAGVITDTQYF,TGTGCCAGCAGTGAACGAGCGGGGGTTATCACAGATACGCAGTATTTT
TRBJ1-2,TRBD1,TRBV28,-,CASHGTGYGYTF,TGTGCCAGCCACGGGACAGGGTATGGCTACACCTTC
TRBJ2-7,-,TRBV27,-,CASSHTEFYEQYF,TGTGCCAGCAGTCATACAGAGTTCTACGAGCAGTACTTC
TRBJ2-7,-,TRBV6-6,-,CASSLQGGEQYF,TGTGCCAGCAGTCTCCAGGGGGGGGAGCAGTACTTC
TRBJ1-6,-,TRBV4-1,-,CASSHVRSNSPLHF,TGCGCCAGCAGCCATGTTAGATCGAATTCACCCCTCCACTTT
TRBJ1-4,-,TRBV6-1,-,CASSPRDEEKLFF,TGTGCCAGCAGCCCCAGGGATGAGGAAAAACTGTTTTTT
TRBJ2-1,-,TRBV4-1,-,CASSRQGKGYNEQFF,TGCGCCAGCAGCCGGCAGGGGAAAGGCTACAATGAGCAGTTCTTC
TRBJ2-3,TRBD2,TRBV11-1,-,CASSSTSGAADTQYF,TGTGCCAGCAGCTCGACTAGCGGGGCCGCAGATACGCAGTATTTT
TRBJ2-3,-,TRBV28,-,CASSPPPGMVVTDTQYF,TGTGCCAGCAGTCCCCCGCCAGGGATGGTTGTCACAGATACGCAGTATTTT
TRBJ1-1,-,TRBV7-9,-,CASSPDMKNTEAFF,TGTGCCAGCAGCCCGGACATGAAGAACACTGAAGCTTTCTTT